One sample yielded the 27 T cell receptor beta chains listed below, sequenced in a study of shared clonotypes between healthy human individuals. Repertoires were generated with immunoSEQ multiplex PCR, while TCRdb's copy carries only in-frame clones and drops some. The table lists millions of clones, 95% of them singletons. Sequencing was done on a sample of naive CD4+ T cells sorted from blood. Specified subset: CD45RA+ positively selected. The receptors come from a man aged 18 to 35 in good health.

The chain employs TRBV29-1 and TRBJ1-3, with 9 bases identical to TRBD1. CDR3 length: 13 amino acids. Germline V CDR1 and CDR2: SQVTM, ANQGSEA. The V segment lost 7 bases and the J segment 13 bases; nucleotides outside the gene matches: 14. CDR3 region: CSAQGQGLYGIYF. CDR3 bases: TGCAGCGCCCAAGGACAGGGGCTGTACGGGATATATTTT.

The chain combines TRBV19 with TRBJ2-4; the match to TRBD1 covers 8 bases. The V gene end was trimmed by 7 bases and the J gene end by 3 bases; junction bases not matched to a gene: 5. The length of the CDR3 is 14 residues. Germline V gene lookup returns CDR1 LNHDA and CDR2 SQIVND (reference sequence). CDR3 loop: CASTQTGDKNIQYF. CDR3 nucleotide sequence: TGTGCCAGTACCCAGACAGGGGACAAAAACATTCAGTACTTC.

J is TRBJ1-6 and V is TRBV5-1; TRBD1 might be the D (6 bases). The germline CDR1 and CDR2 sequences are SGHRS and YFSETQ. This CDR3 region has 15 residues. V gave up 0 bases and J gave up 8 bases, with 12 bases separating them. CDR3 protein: CASSLGPDSYSPLHF. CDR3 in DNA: TGCGCCAGCAGCTTGGGGCCGGACAGCTATTCACCCCTCCACTTT. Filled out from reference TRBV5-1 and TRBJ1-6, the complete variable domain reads KAGVTQTPRYLIKTRGQQVTLSCSPISGHRSVSWYQQTPGQGLQFLFEYFSETQRNKGNFPGRFSGRQFSNSRSEMNVSTLELGDSALYLCASSLGPDSYSPLHFGNGTRLTVT.

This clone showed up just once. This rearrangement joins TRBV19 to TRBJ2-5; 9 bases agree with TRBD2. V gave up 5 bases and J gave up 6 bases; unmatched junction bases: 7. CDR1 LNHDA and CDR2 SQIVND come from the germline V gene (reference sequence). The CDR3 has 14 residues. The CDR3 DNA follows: TGTGCCAGTAGTCCTCTCGGGACTAGCAAGACCCAGTACTTC. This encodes CASSPLGTSKTQYF.

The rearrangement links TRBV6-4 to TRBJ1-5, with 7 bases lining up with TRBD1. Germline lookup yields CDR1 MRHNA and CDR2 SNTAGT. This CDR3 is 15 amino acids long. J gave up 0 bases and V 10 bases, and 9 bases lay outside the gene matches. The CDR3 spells CAKQGSTYSNQPQHF. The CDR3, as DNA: TGTGCCAAACAGGGGTCAACTTATAGCAATCAGCCCCAGCATTTT.

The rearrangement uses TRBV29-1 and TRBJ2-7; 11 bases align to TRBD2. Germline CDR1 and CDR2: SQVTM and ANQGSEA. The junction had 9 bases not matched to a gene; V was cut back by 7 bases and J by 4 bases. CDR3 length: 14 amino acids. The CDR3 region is CSATGTSGSYEQYF. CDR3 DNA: TGCAGCGCAACCGGGACTAGCGGTTCTTACGAGCAGTACTTC.

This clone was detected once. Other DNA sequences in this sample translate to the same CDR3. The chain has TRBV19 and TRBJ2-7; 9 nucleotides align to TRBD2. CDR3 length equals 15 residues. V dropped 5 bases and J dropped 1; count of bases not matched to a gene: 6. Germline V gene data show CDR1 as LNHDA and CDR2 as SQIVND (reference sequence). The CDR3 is CASSFRLAGSYEQYF. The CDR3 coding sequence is TGTGCCAGTAGTTTTCGGCTAGCGGGGTCCTACGAGCAGTACTTC. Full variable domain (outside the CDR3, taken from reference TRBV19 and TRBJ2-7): DGGITQSPKYLFRKEGQNVTLSCEQNLNHDAMYWYRQDPGQGLRLIYYSQIVNDFQKGDIAEGYSVSREKKESFPLTVTSAQKNPTAFYLCASSFRLAGSYEQYFGPGTRLTVT.

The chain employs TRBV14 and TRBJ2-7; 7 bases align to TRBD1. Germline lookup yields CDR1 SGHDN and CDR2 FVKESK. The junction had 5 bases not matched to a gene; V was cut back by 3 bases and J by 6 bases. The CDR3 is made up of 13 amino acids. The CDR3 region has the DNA TGTGCCAGCAGCCAGGGACAGAGAAGCGAGCAGTACTTC. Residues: CASSQGQRSEQYF. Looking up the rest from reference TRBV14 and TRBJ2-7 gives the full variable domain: EAGVTQFPSHSVIEKGQTVTLRCDPISGHDNLYWYRRVMGKEIKFLLHFVKESKQDESGMPNNRFLAERTGGTYSTLKVQPAELEDSGVYFCASSQGQRSEQYFGPGTRLTVT.

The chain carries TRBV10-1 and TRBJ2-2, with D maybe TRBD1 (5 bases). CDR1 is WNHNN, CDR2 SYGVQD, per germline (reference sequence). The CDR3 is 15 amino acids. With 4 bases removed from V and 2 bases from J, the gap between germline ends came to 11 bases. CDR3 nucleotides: TGCGCCAGCAGTGCCAGACAGAAAAACACCGGGGAGCTGTTTTTT. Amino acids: CASSARQKNTGELFF.

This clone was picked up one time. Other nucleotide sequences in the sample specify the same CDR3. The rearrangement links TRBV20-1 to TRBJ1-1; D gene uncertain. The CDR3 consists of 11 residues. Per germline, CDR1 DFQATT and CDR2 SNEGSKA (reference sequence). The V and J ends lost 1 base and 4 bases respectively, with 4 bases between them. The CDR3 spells CSARVGTEAFF. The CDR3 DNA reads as TGCAGTGCTAGAGTGGGCACTGAAGCTTTCTTT.

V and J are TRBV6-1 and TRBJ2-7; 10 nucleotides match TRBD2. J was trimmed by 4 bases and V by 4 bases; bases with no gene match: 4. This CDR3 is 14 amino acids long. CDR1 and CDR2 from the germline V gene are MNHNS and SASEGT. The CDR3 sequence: CASSAGTSEYEQYF. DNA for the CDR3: TGTGCCAGCAGTGCCGGGACTAGCGAATACGAGCAGTACTTC.

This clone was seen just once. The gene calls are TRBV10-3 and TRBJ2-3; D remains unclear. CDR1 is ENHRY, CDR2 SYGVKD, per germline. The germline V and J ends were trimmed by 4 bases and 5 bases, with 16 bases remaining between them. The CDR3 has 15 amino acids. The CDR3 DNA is TGTGCCATCAGTGTTGGTACGGACCTAGGAGATACGCAGTATTTT. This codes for CAISVGTDLGDTQYF.

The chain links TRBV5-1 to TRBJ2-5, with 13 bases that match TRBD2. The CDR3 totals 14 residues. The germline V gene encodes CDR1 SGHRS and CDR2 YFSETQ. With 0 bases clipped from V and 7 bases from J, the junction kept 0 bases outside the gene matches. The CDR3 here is CASSLGLAGGTQYF. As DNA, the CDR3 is TGCGCCAGCAGCTTGGGACTAGCGGGGGGGACCCAGTACTTC.

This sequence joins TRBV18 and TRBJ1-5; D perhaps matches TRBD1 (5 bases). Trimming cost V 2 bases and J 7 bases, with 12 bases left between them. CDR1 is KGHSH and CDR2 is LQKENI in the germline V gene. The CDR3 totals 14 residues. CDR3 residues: CASSPGGLYQPQHF. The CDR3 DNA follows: TGTGCCAGCTCACCAGGGGGGTTATACCAGCCCCAGCATTTT. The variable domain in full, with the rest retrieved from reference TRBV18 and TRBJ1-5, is NAGVMQNPRHLVRRRGQEARLRCSPMKGHSHVYWYRQLPEEGLKFMVYLQKENIIDESGMPKERFSAEFPKEGPSILRIQQVVRGDSAAYFCASSPGGLYQPQHFGDGTRLSIL.

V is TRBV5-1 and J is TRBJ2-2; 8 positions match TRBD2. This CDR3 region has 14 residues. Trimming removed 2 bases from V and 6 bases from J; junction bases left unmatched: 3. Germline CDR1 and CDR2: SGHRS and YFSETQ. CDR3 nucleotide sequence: TGCGCCAGCAGCTTTAGCGGGATCTCCGGGGAGCTGTTTTTT. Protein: CASSFSGISGELFF.

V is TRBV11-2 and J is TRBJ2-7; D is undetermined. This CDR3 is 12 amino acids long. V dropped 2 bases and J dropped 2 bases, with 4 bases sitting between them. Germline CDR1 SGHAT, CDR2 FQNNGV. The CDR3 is CASSLPAYEQYF. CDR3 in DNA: TGTGCCAGCAGCTTACCGGCCTACGAGCAGTACTTC.

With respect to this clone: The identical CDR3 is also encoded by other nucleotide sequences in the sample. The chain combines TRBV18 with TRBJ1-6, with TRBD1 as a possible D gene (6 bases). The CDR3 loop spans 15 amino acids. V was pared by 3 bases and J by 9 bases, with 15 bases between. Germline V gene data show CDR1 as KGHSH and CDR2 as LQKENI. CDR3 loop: CASSPVQGSGSPLHF. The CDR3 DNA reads TGTGCCAGCTCACCGGTACAGGGTTCAGGTTCACCCCTCCACTTT.

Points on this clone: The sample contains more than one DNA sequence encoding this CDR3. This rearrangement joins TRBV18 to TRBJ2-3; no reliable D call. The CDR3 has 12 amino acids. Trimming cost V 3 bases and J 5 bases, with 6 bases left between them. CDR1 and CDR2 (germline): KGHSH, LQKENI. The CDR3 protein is CASSPSVDTQYF. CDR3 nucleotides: TGTGCCAGCTCACCGTCGGTAGATACGCAGTATTTT. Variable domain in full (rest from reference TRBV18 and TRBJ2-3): NAGVMQNPRHLVRRRGQEARLRCSPMKGHSHVYWYRQLPEEGLKFMVYLQKENIIDESGMPKERFSAEFPKEGPSILRIQQVVRGDSAAYFCASSPSVDTQYFGPGTRLTVL.

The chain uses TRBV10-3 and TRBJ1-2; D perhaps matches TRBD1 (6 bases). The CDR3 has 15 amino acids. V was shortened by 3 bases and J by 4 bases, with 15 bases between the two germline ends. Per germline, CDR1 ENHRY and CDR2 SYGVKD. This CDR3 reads CAISDWGQGGYGYTF. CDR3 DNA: TGTGCCATCAGTGATTGGGGGCAGGGCGGCTATGGCTACACCTTC.

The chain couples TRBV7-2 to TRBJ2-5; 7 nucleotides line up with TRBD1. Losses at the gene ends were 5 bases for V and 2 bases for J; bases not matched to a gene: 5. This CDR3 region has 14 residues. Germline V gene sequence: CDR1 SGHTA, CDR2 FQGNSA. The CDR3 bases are TGTGCCAGCAGCGGGACAGACTGGCAAGAGACCCAGTACTTC. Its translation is CASSGTDWQETQYF. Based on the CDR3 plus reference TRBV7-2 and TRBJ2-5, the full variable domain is GAGVSQSPSNKVTEKGKDVELRCDPISGHTALYWYRQSLGQGLEFLIYFQGNSAPDKSGLPSDRFSAERTGGSVSTLTIQRTQQEDSAVYLCASSGTDWQETQYFGPGTRLLVL.

The DNA of the CDR3 is TGTGCCAGCAGTTTGTCACCCCTAGCCGCAGATACGCAGTATTTT. Protein sequence: CASSLSPLAADTQYF. The chain links TRBV27 to TRBJ2-3, with D tentatively TRBD2 (5 bases). V gave up 3 bases and J gave up 4 bases, with 14 bases separating them. The CDR3 length is 15 residues. Germline CDR1 is MNHEY and CDR2 is SMNVEV (reference sequence).

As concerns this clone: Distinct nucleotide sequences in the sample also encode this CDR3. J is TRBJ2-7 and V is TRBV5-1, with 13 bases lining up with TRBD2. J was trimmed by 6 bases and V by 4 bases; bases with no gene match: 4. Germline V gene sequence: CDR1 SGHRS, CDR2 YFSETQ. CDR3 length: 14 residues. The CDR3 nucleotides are TGCGCCAGCAGCGGCGGACTAGCGGGAGTCGAGCAGTACTTC. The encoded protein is CASSGGLAGVEQYF.

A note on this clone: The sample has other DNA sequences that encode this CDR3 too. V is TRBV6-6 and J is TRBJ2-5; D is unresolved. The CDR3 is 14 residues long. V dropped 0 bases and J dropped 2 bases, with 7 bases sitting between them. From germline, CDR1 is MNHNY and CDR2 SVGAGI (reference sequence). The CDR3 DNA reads TGTGCCAGCAGTTACTCAGGCAGGCAAGAGACCCAGTACTTC. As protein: CASSYSGRQETQYF.

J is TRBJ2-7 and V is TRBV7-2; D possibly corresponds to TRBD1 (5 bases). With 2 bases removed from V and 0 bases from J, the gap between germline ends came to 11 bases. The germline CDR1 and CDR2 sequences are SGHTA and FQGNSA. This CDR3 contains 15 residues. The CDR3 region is CASSLLTGSSYEQYF. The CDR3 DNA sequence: TGTGCCAGCAGCTTACTTACAGGTAGCTCCTACGAGCAGTACTTC.

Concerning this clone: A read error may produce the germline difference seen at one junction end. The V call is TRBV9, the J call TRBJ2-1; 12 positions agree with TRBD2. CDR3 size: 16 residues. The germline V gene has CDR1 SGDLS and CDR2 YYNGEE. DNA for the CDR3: TGTGCCAGCAGCGACCTAGCGGGAGGGCCCTACGATGAGCAGTTCTTC. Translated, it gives CASSDLAGGPYDEQFF. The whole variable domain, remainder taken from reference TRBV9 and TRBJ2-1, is DSGVTQTPKHLITATGQRVTLRCSPRSGDLSVYWYQQSLDQGLQFLIQYYNGEERAKGNILERFSAQQFPDLHSELNLSSLELGDSALYFCASSDLAGGPYDEQFFGPGTRLTVL.

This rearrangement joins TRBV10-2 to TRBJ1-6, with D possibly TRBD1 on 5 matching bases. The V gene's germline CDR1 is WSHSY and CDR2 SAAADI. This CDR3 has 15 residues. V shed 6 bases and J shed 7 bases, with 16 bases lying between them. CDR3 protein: CASRDSQGPNSPLHF. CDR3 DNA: TGCGCCAGCAGGGATTCGCAGGGTCCAAATTCACCCCTCCACTTT.

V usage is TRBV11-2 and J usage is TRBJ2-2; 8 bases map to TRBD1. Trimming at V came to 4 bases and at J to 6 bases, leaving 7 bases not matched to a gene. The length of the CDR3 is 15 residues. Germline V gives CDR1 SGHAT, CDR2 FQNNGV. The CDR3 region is CASSSWTGWAGELFF. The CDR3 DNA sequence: TGTGCCAGCAGCTCATGGACAGGGTGGGCCGGGGAGCTGTTTTTT.